This TCR beta chain came from a study of identical twins. TCRdb used MiXCR to reprocess the 5' RACE reads, holding one entry per CDR3 protein. The table includes hundreds of thousands of distinct CDR3 sequences, under 9% detected once. This clonotype was recorded many times. Germline V gene data show CDR1 as SQVTM and CDR2 as ANQGSEA. Trimming took 8 bases from V and 2 from J; bases not matched to a gene: 14. The CDR3 covers 17 residues. This same sample was also taken into another study, of yellow fever vaccine responses in identical twins.

This sequence originates from a woman aged 18-30 years in good health. The gene calls are TRBV29-1 and TRBJ2-5; TRBD2 agrees at 13 bases. What was sequenced was PBMCs. DNA for the CDR3: TGCAGCTCAGGACCCATACCGGGACTAGCGGGACAAGAGACCCAGTACTTC. Amino acid sequence: CSSGPIPGLAGQETQYF.